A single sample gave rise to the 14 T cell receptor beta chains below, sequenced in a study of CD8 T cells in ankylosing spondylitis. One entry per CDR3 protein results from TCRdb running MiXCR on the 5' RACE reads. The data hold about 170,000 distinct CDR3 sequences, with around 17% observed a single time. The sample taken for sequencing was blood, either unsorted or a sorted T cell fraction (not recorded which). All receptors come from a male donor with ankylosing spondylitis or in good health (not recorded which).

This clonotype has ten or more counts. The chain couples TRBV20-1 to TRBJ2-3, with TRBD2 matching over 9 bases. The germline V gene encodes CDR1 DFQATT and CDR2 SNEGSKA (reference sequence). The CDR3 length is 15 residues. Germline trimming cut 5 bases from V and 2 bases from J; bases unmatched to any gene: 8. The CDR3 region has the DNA TGCAGTGCTCAAACCCTAGCGGGGATCACAGATACGCAGTATTTT. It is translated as CSAQTLAGITDTQYF.

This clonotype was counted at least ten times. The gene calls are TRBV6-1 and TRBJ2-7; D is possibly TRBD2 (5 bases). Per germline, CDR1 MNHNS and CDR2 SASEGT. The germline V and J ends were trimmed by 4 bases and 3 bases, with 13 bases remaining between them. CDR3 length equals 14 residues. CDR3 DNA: TGTGCCAGCAGTGGAGGACTGGAATTCTACGAGCAGTACTTC. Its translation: CASSGGLEFYEQYF.

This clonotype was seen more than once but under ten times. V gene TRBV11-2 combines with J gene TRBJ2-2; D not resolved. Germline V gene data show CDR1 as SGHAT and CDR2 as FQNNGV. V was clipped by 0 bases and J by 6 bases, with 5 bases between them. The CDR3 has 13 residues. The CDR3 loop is CASSLDLAGELFF. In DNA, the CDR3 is TGTGCCAGCAGCTTAGATCTTGCCGGGGAGCTGTTTTTT.

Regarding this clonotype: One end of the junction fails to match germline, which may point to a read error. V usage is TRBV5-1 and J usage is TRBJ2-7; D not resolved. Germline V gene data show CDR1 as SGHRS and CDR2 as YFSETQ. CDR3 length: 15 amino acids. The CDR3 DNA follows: TGCGCCAGCAGCTTGGCCACGTCCTTGGGCGACGAGCAGCACTTC. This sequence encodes CASSLATSLGDEQHF. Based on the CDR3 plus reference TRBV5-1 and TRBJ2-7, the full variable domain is KAGVTQTPRYLIKTRGQQVTLSCSPISGHRSVSWYQQTPGQGLQFLFEYFSETQRNKGNFPGRFSGRQFSNSRSEMNVSTLELGDSALYLCASSLATSLGDEQHFGPGTRLTVT.

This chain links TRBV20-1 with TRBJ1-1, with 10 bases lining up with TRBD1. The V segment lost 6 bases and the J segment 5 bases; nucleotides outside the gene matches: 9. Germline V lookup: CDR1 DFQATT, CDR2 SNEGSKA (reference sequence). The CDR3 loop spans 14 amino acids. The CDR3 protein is CSARQGARGTEAFF. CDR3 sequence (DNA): TGCAGTGCGAGACAGGGGGCGCGTGGGACTGAAGCTTTCTTT.

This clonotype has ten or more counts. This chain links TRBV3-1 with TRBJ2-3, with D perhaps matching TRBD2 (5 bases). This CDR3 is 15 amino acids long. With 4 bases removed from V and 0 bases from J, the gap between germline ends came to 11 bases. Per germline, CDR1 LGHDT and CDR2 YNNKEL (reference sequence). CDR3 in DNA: TGTGCCAGCAGCCTGGTCGGCGGGAGCACAGATACGCAGTATTTT. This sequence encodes CASSLVGGSTDTQYF.

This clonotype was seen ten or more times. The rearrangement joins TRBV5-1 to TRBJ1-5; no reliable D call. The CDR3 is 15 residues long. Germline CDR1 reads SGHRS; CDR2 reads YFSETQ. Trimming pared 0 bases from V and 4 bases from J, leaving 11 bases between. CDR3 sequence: CASSLAGRENQPQHF. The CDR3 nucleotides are TGCGCCAGCAGCTTGGCTGGACGGGAGAATCAGCCCCAGCATTTT. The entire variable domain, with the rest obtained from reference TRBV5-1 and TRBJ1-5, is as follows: KAGVTQTPRYLIKTRGQQVTLSCSPISGHRSVSWYQQTPGQGLQFLFEYFSETQRNKGNFPGRFSGRQFSNSRSEMNVSTLELGDSALYLCASSLAGRENQPQHFGDGTRLSIL.

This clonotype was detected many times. CDR3 DNA: TGTGCCAGCAGCCCCCGAGGGCCGACAGGGGGCACTGAAAAACTGTTTTTT. It codes for CASSPRGPTGGTEKLFF. The chain employs TRBV11-2 and TRBJ1-4; 10 nucleotides line up with TRBD1. Losses at the gene ends were 5 bases for V and 7 bases for J; bases not matched to a gene: 13. The CDR3 is 17 residues long. Germline loops: CDR1 SGHAT, CDR2 FQNNGV.

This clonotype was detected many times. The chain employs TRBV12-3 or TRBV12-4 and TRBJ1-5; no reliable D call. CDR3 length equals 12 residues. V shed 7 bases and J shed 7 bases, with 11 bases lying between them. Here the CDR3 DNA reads TGTGCCAGCACCAAAGCGAAACAGCCCCAGCATTTT. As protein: CASTKAKQPQHF.

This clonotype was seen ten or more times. The CDR3 sequence: CASRSGQGRSYEQYF. For the CDR3, the DNA is TGTGCCAGCAGATCCGGGCAGGGTAGATCCTACGAGCAGTACTTC. The rearrangement joins TRBV28 to TRBJ2-7, with D maybe TRBD1 (5 bases). This CDR3 has 15 amino acids. From germline, CDR1 is MDHEN and CDR2 SYDVKM. Deletions cut 6 bases from V and 1 base from J, with 16 bases between.

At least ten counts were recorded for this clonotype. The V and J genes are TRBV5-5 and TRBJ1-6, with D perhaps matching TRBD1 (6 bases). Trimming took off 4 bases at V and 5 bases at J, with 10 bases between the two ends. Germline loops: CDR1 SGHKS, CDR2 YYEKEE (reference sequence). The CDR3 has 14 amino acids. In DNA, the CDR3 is TGTGCCAGCAGCGGACAGCTCAATAATTCACCCCTCCACTTT. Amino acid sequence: CASSGQLNNSPLHF.

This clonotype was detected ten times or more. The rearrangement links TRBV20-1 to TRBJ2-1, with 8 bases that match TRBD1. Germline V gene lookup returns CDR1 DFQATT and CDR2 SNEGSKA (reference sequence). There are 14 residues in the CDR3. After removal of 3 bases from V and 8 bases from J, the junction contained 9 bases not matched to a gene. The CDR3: CSARAGGTLYEQFF. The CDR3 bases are TGCAGTGCTAGGGCAGGGGGCACCTTGTATGAGCAGTTCTTC.

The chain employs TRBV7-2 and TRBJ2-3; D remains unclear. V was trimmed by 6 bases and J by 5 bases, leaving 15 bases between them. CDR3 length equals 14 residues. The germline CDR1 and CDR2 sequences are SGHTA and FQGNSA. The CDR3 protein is CASSSRRPGDTQYF. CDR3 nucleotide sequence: TGTGCCAGCAGTTCCAGAAGGCCGGGAGATACGCAGTATTTT.

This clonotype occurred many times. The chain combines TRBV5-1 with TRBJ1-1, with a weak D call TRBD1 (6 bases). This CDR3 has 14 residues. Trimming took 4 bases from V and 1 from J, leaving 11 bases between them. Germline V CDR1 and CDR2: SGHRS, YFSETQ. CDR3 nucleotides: TGCGCCAGCAGCCTCACAGGGAGGAACACTGAAGCTTTCTTT. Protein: CASSLTGRNTEAFF.